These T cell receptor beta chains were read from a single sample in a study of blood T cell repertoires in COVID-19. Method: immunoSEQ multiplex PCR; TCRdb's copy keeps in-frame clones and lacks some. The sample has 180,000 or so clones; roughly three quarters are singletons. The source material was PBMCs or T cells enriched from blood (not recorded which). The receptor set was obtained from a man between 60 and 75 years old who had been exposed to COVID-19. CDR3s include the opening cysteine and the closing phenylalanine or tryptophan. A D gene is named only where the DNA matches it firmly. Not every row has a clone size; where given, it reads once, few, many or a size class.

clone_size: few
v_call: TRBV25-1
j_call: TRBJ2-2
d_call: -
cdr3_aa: CASSPLLTGELFF
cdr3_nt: TGTGCCAGCAGTCCTCTTCTAACCGGGGAGCTGTTTTTT

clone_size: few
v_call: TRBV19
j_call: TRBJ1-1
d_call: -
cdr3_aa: CASSQIGRGMNTEAFF
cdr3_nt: TGTGCCAGTAGTCAGATCGGACGGGGGATGAACACTGAAGCTTTCTTT

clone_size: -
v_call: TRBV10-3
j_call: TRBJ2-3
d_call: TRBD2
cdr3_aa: CAISAEGGSSTDTQYF
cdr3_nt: TGTGCCATCAGTGCGGAAGGCGGGAGTAGCACAGATACGCAGTATTTT

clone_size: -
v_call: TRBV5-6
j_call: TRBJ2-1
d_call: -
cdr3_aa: CASILAQNSYNEQFF
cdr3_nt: TGTGCCAGCATCCTAGCACAGAACTCCTACAATGAGCAGTTCTTC

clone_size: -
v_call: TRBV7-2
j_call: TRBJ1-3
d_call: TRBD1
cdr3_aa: CASRLTGGGNTIYF
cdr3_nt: TGTGCCAGCAGACTAACAGGGGGTGGAAACACCATATATTTT

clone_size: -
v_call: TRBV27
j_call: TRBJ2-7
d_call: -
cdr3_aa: CASSRDWAEAIGEQYF
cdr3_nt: TGTGCCAGCAGTCGGGATTGGGCCGAGGCTATCGGCGAGCAGTACTTC

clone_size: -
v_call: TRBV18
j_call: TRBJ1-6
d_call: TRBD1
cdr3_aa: CASSPETGFNSPLHF
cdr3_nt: TGTGCCAGCTCACCAGAGACAGGGTTCAATTCACCCCTCCACTTT

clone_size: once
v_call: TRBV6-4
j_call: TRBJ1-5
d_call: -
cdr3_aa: CASSVGPGGNQPQHF
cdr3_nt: TGTGCCAGCAGCGTCGGCCCAGGGGGCAATCAGCCCCAGCATTTT

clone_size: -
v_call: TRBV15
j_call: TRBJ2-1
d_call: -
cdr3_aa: CATSRIAETYNEQFF
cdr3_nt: TGTGCCACCAGCAGAATAGCGGAAACATACAATGAGCAGTTCTTC

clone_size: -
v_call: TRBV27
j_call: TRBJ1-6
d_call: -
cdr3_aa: CASLPRAGVSSYNSPLHF
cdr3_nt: TGTGCCAGCCTCCCCCGGGCAGGGGTGAGCTCCTATAATTCACCCCTCCACTTT

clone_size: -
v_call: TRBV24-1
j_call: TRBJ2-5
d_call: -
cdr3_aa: CATSGPTTGVGIATQYF
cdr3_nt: TGTGCCACCAGTGGACCTACTACCGGCGTCGGCATTGCGACCCAGTACTTC